The sequence of this TCR beta chain was determined in a study of CD8 T cells in Susac syndrome. The overall study: Clinical remission applied to under 10 sequenced Susac syndrome patients, and more than five had active disease. Points from the study as a whole: Only a relatively small number of individuals were included in the TCR sequencing and HLA analysis.

Losses at the gene ends were 2 bases for V and 7 bases for J; bases not matched to a gene: 17. The germline V gene encodes CDR1 MGHRA and CDR2 YSYEKL. The CDR3 consists of 19 residues. As regards this clonotype: Its antigen is unknown.

The authors carried out high-throughput sequencing of TCR beta. They applied it to CD8+ and CD4+ T cells obtained from blood. Random hexamers were used to reverse transcribe about 0.5 to 1 ug of RNA. A multiplex approach, immunoSEQ multiplex PCR, amplified TCR beta CDR3 across 54 Vbeta and 13 Jbeta. Each CDR3 protein gets one entry after TCRdb re-called the immunoSEQ multiplex PCR reads with MiXCR. Among around 71,000 distinct CDR3 sequences listed, 93% were seen once. This chain connects TRBV4-1 to TRBJ2-1, with 10 bases identical to TRBD2. This clonotype was sampled from a human donor with Susac syndrome. The sample was CD4+ T cells from PBMCs. The CDR3 nucleotides read TGCGCCAGCAGCCAATATGAGTTGGGAGCGGGGGGGTCGAATAATGAGCAGTTCTTC. Amino acids: CASSQYELGAGGSNNEQFF.